These T cell receptor beta chains were read from a single sample in a study of cytomegalovirus exposure and HLA in healthy donors. Repertoires were generated with immunoSEQ multiplex PCR, while TCRdb's copy carries only in-frame clones and drops some. The profile shows a few hundred thousand clones, about 83% of them singletons. The source material was PBMCs. The receptors stem from a girl aged 5-17 years in good health and CMV-seronegative. Each CDR3 is given with its conserved first and last residue. Some rows have no size entry. The others give once, few or many, or a class for an expanded clone.

clone_size j_call v_call cdr3_aa
NA TRBJ2-2 TRBV4-2 CASSQRAQGETGSGELFF
NA TRBJ2-2 TRBV9 CASSVGLPRVRPGELFF
NA TRBJ2-5 TRBV7-8 CASSFGVLASNRETQYF
NA TRBJ1-4 TRBV6-5 CASSGQGGDEKLFF
few TRBJ2-7 TRBV11-1 CASSKPDRDEQYF
NA TRBJ1-3 TRBV30 CAWYDGLSGNTIYF
NA TRBJ1-3 TRBV6-1 CASSEFPLLSSGNTIYF
NA TRBJ2-1 TRBV28 CASSLGDRELWNEQFF
once TRBJ1-2 TRBV9 CASSVATGGYGYTF
NA TRBJ1-3 TRBV5-8 CASSLYQGEVQSSGNTIYF
NA TRBJ2-1 TRBV5-1 CASSLVGESYNEQFF
NA TRBJ2-3 TRBV19 CASKGPGGIQYF
NA TRBJ2-4 TRBV6-5 CASSGRGAKNIQYF
NA TRBJ2-4 TRBV5-6 CASSFSLNIQYF
once TRBJ1-2 TRBV2 CASLPPGVRGGYTF
NA TRBJ2-5 TRBV6-4 CASRQSLDRKGTQYF
NA TRBJ1-1 TRBV28 CASSPGRERTEAFF
NA TRBJ1-1 TRBV18 CASSPGGGSKLTEAFF
few TRBJ1-1 TRBV5-6 CASSLIGAPEAFF
NA TRBJ2-7 TRBV18 CASSPKGGRQGTRNEQYF
NA TRBJ1-1 TRBV4-1 CASSQERRARSEAFF
NA TRBJ2-1 TRBV27 CASSLGVGTGEFF
NA TRBJ2-5 TRBV5-1 CASSLRGGAGGETQYF
NA TRBJ2-1 TRBV5-1 CASSLDAAGGYNEQFF
NA TRBJ1-2 TRBV15 CATSRAGQGYGYTF
NA TRBJ2-7 TRBV2 CASNMDRQSYEQYF
once TRBJ2-7 TRBV5-1 CASSFTSEIYEQYF
once TRBJ2-1 TRBV2 CASRVTSSWANEQFF
NA TRBJ2-7 TRBV13 CASSLGAVEQYF
NA TRBJ1-2 TRBV2 CASRDTGTVNGYTF
NA TRBJ2-7 TRBV6-5 CASSSLGTGLYEQYF
NA TRBJ1-1 TRBV7-8 CASSLDTVNTEAFF
NA TRBJ1-5 TRBV5-8 CASSLGPGIWPQHF
NA TRBJ2-7 TRBV7-6 CASSFRESYEQYF
NA TRBJ2-1 TRBV19 CASSKLGDEQFF
NA TRBJ1-2 TRBV4-3 CASSQDHGAGVPRGFGYTF
NA TRBJ2-7 TRBV30 CAWIGLAGGEQYF
few TRBJ2-2 TRBV5-1 CASSPGNGELFF
NA TRBJ1-1 TRBV7-7 CASSLELSTEAFF
NA TRBJ2-6 TRBV28 CASSLSTTRGFWSSGANVLTF
NA TRBJ1-1 TRBV7-9 CASSFGGTPPGAFF
many TRBJ1-6 TRBV4-3 CASSQDWSSPLHF
NA TRBJ2-1 TRBV28 CASITRLGESHAYEQFF
NA TRBJ2-2 TRBV6-5 CASSSRGQLNTGELFF
NA TRBJ1-5 TRBV2 CASSYILSNQPQHF
NA TRBJ2-4 TRBV28 CASSEEEKEAKNIQYF
NA TRBJ2-4 TRBV11-2 CASSLVGVTLAKNIQYF
NA TRBJ2-5 TRBV5-1 CASSRSRGASGRAETQYF
NA TRBJ1-1 TRBV6-5 CAGIPSGGEAFF
medium-sized TRBJ1-1 TRBV6-5 CASTPGRGTEAFF